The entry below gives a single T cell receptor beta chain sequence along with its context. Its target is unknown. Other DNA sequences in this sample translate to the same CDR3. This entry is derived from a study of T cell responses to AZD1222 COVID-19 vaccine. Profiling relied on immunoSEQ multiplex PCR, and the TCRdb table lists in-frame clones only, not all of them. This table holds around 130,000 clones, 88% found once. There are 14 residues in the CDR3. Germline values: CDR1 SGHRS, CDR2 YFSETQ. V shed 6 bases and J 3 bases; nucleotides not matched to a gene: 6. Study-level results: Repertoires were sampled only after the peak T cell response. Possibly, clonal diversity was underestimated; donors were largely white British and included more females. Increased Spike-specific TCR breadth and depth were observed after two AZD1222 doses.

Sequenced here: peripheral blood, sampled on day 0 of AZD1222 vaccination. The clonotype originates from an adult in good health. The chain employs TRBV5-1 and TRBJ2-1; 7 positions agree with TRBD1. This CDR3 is CASTQGGGYNEQFF. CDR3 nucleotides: TGCGCCAGCACCCAAGGGGGCGGCTACAATGAGCAGTTCTTC.